These T cell receptor beta chains were read from a single sample in a study of T cell responses to AZD1222 COVID-19 vaccine. Sequencing was performed with immunoSEQ multiplex PCR; in TCRdb, only in-frame clones are kept and a portion is missing. The table records roughly 150,000 clones, more than 85% of them present only once. The sample was peripheral blood, taken on day 0 of AZD1222 vaccination. All receptors derive from an adult in good health. CDR3s include the opening cysteine and the closing phenylalanine or tryptophan. A D gene is named only where the DNA matches it firmly. For some rows the clone size is stated as once, few or many, or as a class when expanded; others skip it.

v_call: TRBV14
clone_size: .
j_call: TRBJ2-5
d_call: TRBD2
cdr3_nt: TGTGCCAGCAGCCAAGTCGGGGCGGGAGTGCGGGAGACCCAGTACTTC
cdr3_aa: CASSQVGAGVRETQYF

v_call: TRBV20-1
clone_size: .
j_call: TRBJ2-5
d_call: .
cdr3_nt: TGCAGTGCTAGTCCACGGGTAGAAGAGACCCAGTACTTC
cdr3_aa: CSASPRVEETQYF

v_call: TRBV5-6
clone_size: .
j_call: TRBJ2-3
d_call: .
cdr3_nt: TGTGCCAGCAGCTTGTATAGAAGGGCTCGAAGCACAGATACGCAGTATTTT
cdr3_aa: CASSLYRRARSTDTQYF

v_call: TRBV18
clone_size: few
j_call: TRBJ2-2
d_call: .
cdr3_nt: TGTGCCAGCTCACAAACTACCGGGGAGCTGTTTTTT
cdr3_aa: CASSQTTGELFF

v_call: TRBV9
clone_size: .
j_call: TRBJ1-2
d_call: .
cdr3_nt: TGTGCCAGCAGCAAAGACACGGCTGGCTACACCTTC
cdr3_aa: CASSKDTAGYTF

v_call: TRBV10-3
clone_size: .
j_call: TRBJ1-5
d_call: .
cdr3_nt: TGTGCCATCAGTGAGTTTGGGGTCGGCAATCAGCCCCAGCATTTT
cdr3_aa: CAISEFGVGNQPQHF

v_call: TRBV5-4
clone_size: .
j_call: TRBJ2-7
d_call: .
cdr3_nt: TGTGCCAGCAGCTTGCCAGGGTCGGGCGAGCAGTACTTC
cdr3_aa: CASSLPGSGEQYF

v_call: TRBV9
clone_size: .
j_call: TRBJ1-1
d_call: .
cdr3_nt: TGTGCCAGCAGCGTAGAACTCACATCTCGGGTAGGCACTGAAGCTTTCTTT
cdr3_aa: CASSVELTSRVGTEAFF

v_call: TRBV7-2
clone_size: .
j_call: TRBJ2-1
d_call: .
cdr3_nt: TGTGCCAGCAGCTTAGCCGTTTACAATGAGCAGTTCTTC
cdr3_aa: CASSLAVYNEQFF

v_call: TRBV10-3
clone_size: .
j_call: TRBJ2-2
d_call: TRBD2
cdr3_nt: TGTGCCATCAGCGGGACTAGCGGGAGGGACGGGGAGCTGTTTTTT
cdr3_aa: CAISGTSGRDGELFF

v_call: TRBV27
clone_size: .
j_call: TRBJ2-4
d_call: TRBD1
cdr3_nt: TGTGCCAGCAGTTTTTCCGGGACAGGGGGTAACATTCAGTACTTC
cdr3_aa: CASSFSGTGGNIQYF

v_call: TRBV15
clone_size: .
j_call: TRBJ2-3
d_call: .
cdr3_nt: TGTGCCACCAGCAGCTCGCGGGCTTCAGATACGCAGTATTTT
cdr3_aa: CATSSSRASDTQYF

v_call: TRBV9
clone_size: .
j_call: TRBJ2-7
d_call: .
cdr3_nt: TGTGCCAGCAGCGGGACGGGACACGGCGAGCAGTACTTC
cdr3_aa: CASSGTGHGEQYF

v_call: TRBV12-3/TRBV12-4
clone_size: .
j_call: TRBJ2-5
d_call: .
cdr3_nt: TGTGCCAGCAGTTTGGGGCCTGGGGAGACCCAGTACTTC
cdr3_aa: CASSLGPGETQYF

v_call: TRBV6-4
clone_size: .
j_call: TRBJ1-2
d_call: TRBD1
cdr3_nt: TGTGCCAGCAGGACCACAGGGGTAAATGGCTACACCTTC
cdr3_aa: CASRTTGVNGYTF

v_call: TRBV27
clone_size: .
j_call: TRBJ1-4
d_call: .
cdr3_nt: TGTGCCAGCACTATGGTCCGAGGCGGGGGACTGTTTTTT
cdr3_aa: CASTMVRGGGLFF